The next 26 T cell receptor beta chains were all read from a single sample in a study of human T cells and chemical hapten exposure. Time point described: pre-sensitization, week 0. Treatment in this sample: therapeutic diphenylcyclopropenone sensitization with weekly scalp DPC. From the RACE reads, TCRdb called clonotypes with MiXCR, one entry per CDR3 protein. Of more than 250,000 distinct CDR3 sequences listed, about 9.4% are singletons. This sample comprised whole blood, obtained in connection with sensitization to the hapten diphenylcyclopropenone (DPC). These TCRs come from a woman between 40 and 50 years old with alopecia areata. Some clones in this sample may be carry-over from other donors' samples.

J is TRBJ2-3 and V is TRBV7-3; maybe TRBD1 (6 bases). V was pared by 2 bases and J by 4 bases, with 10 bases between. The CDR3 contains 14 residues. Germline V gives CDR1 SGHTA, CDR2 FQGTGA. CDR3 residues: CASSLQGSADTQYF. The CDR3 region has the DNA TGTGCCAGCAGCTTACAGGGGAGCGCAGATACGCAGTATTTT. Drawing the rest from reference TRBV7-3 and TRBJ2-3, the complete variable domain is GAGVSQTPSNKVTEKGKYVELRCDPISGHTALYWYRQSLGQGPEFLIYFQGTGAADDSGLPNDRFFAVRPEGSVSTLKIQRTERGDSAVYLCASSLQGSADTQYFGPGTRLTVL.

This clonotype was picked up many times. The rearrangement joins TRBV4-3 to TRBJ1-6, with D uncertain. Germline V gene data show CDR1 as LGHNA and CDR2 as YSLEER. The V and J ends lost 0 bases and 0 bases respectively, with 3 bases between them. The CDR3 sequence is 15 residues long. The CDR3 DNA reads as TGCGCCAGCAGCCAAGACAGCTCCTATAATTCACCCCTCCACTTT. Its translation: CASSQDSSYNSPLHF.

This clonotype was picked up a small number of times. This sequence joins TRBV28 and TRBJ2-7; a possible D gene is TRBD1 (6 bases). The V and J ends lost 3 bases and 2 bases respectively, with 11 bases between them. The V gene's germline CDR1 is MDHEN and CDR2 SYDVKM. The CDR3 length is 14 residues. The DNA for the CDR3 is TGTGCCAGCAGTTTCGCCAGGGGCACCTACGAGCAGTACTTC. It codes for CASSFARGTYEQYF.

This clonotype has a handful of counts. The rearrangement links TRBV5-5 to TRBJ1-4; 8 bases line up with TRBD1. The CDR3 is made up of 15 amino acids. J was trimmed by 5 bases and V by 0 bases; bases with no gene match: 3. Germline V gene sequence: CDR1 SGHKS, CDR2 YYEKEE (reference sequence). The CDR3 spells CASSLDGQGNEKLFF. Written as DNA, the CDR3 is TGTGCCAGCAGCTTGGATGGACAGGGCAATGAAAAACTGTTTTTT.

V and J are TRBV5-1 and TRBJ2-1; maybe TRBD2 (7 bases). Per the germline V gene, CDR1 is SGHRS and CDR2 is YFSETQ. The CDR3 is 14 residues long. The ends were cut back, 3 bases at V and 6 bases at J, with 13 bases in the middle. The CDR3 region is CASSSGGASNEQFF. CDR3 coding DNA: TGCGCCAGCAGCTCGGGGGGCGCGTCCAATGAGCAGTTCTTC.

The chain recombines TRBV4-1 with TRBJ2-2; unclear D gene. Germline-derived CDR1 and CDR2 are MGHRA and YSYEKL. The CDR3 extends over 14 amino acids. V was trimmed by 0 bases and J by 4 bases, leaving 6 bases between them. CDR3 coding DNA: TGCGCCAGCAGCCAAGAGGGCCTCACCGGGGAGCTGTTTTTT. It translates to CASSQEGLTGELFF.

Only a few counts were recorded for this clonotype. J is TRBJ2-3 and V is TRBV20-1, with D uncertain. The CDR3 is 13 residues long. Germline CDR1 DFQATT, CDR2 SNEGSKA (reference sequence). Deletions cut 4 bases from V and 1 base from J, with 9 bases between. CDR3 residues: CSAISSGTDTQYF. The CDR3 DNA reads TGCAGTGCTATTTCCAGCGGCACAGATACGCAGTATTTT.

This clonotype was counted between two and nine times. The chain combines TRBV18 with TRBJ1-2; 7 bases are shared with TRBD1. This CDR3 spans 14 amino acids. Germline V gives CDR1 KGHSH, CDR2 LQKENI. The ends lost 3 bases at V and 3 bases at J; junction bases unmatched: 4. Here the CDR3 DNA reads TGTGCCAGCTCACCCCGGGACAGCGACTATGGCTACACCTTC. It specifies CASSPRDSDYGYTF.

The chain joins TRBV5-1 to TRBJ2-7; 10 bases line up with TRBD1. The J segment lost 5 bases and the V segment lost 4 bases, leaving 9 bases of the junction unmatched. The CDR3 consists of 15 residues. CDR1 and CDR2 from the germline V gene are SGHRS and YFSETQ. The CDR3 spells CASSHPGTGVDEQYF. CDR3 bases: TGCGCCAGCAGCCACCCCGGGACAGGGGTCGACGAGCAGTACTTC.

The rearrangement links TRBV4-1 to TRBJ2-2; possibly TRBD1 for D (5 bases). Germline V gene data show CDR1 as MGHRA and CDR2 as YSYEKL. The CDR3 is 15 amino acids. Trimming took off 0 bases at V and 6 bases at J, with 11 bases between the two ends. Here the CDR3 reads CASSQEPRAAGELFF. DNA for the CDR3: TGCGCCAGCAGCCAAGAGCCCAGGGCTGCCGGGGAGCTGTTTTTT.

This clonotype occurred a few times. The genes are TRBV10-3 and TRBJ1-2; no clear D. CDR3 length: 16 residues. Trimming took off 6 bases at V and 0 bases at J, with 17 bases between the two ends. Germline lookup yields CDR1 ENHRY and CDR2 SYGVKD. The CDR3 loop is CAIRPDTLQTNYGYTF. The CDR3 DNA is TGTGCCATCAGACCTGACACATTACAAACTAACTATGGCTACACCTTC.

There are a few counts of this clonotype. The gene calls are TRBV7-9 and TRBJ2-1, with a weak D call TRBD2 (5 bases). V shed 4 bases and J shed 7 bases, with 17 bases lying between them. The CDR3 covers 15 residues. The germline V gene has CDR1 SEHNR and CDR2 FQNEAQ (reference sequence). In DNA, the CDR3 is TGTGCCAGCAGCTCCCTGAGAGGGCATGGGAATGAGCAGTTCTTC. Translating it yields CASSSLRGHGNEQFF.

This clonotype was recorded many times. CDR3 sequence: CASSYRVTYEQYF. CDR3 coding DNA: TGTGCCAGCAGTTACCGGGTTACCTACGAGCAGTACTTC. The chain links TRBV6-2 or TRBV6-3 to TRBJ2-7, with D unresolved. V lost 2 bases, J lost 2 bases, and 7 bases lay in between. CDR3 length: 13 amino acids. The V gene's germline CDR1 is MNHEY and CDR2 SVGEGT.

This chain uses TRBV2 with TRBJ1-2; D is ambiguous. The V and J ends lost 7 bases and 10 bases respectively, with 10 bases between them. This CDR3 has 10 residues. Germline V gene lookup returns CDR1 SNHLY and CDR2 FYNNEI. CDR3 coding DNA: TGTGCCAGCAATCAACTCCTCTACACCTTC. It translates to CASNQLLYTF.

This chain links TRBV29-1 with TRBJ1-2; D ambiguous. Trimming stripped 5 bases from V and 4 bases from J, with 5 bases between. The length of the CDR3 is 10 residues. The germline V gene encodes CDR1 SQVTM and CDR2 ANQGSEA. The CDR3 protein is CSVYTYGYTF. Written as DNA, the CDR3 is TGCAGCGTTTACACCTATGGCTACACCTTC.

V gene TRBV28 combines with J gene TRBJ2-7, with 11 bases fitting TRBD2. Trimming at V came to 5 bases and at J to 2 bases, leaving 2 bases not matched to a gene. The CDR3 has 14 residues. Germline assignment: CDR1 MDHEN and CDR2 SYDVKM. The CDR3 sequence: CASSLSGRAYEQYF. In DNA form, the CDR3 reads TGTGCCAGCAGTCTTAGCGGGAGGGCCTACGAGCAGTACTTC.

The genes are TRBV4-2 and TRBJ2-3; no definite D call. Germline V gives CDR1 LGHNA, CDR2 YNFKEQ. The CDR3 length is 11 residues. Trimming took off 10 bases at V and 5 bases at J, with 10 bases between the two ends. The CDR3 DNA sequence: TGTGCCACCCACATCGGAGATACGCAGTATTTT. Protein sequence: CATHIGDTQYF.

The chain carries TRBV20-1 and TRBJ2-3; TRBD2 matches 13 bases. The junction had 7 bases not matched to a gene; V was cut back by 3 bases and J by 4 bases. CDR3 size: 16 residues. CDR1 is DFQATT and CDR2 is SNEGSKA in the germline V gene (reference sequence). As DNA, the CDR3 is TGCAGTGCTAGGGGAACTAGCGGGAGGGCGGCAGATACGCAGTATTTT. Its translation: CSARGTSGRAADTQYF.

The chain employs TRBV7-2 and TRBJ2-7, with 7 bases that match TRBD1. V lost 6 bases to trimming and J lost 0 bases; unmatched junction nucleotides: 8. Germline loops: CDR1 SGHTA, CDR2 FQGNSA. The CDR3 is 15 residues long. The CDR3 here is CASRADRASSYEQYF. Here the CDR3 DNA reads TGTGCCAGCAGAGCCGACAGGGCGAGCTCCTACGAGCAGTACTTC.

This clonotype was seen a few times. CDR3 in DNA: TGTGCCAGCAGCTCTAGCGGGGGAGCTTACGAGCAGTACTTC. Translating it yields CASSSSGGAYEQYF. This rearrangement joins TRBV28 to TRBJ2-7, with 10 bases that match TRBD2. CDR1 and CDR2 from the germline V gene are MDHEN and SYDVKM. CDR3 size: 14 residues. The V segment lost 6 bases and the J segment 4 bases; nucleotides outside the gene matches: 6.

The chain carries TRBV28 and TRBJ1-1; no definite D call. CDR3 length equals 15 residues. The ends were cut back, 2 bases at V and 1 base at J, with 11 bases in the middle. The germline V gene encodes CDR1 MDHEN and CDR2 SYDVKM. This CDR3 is CASSLTTFGNTEAFF. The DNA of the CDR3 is TGTGCCAGCAGTTTAACGACTTTTGGGAACACTGAAGCTTTCTTT.

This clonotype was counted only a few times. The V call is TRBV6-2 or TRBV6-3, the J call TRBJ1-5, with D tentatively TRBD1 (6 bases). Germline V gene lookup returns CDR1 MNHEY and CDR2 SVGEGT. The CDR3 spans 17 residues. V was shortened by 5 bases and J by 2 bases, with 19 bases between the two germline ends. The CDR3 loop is CASSRILQGSGNQPQHF. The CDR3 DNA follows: TGTGCCAGCAGTCGGATTCTACAGGGCTCGGGCAATCAGCCCCAGCATTTT.

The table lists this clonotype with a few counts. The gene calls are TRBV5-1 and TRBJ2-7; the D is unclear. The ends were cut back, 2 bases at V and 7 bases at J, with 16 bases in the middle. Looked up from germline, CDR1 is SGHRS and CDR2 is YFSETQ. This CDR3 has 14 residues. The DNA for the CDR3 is TGCGCCAGCAGCTTAGACGGACCACTTCTGGAGCAGTACTTC. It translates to CASSLDGPLLEQYF. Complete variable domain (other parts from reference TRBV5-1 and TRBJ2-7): KAGVTQTPRYLIKTRGQQVTLSCSPISGHRSVSWYQQTPGQGLQFLFEYFSETQRNKGNFPGRFSGRQFSNSRSEMNVSTLELGDSALYLCASSLDGPLLEQYFGPGTRLTVT.

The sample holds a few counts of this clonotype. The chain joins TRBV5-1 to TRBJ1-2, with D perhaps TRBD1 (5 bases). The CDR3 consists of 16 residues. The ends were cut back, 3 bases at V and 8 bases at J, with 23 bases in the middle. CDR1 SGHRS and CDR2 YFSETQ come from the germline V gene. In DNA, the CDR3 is TGCGCCAGCAGCTCCAAAACAAACGCCGGGACTCAGGGCTACACCTTC. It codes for CASSSKTNAGTQGYTF.

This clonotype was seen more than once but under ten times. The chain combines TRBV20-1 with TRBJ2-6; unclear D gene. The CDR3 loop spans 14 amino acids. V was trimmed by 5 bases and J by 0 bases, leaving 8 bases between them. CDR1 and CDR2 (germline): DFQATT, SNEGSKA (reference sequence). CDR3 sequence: CSAGGSSGANVLTF. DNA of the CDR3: TGCAGTGCTGGCGGTAGCTCTGGGGCCAACGTCCTGACTTTC.

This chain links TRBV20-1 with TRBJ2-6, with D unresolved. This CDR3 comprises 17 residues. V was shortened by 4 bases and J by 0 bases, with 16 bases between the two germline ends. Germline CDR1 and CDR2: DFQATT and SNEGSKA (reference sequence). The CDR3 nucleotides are TGCAGTGCTAAGGGCCCAGGCAGTTTCTCTGGGGCCAACGTCCTGACTTTC. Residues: CSAKGPGSFSGANVLTF.